This T cell receptor beta chain was documented in a study of cytomegalovirus exposure and HLA in healthy donors. PCR primers comprised 60 Vbeta and 13 Jbeta primers. Libraries were prepared by immunoSEQ multiplex PCR; TCRdb keeps only in-frame clonotypes and omits some of them. This table holds 110,000 or so clones, around 75% found once. The CDR3 runs to 12 residues. Germline V gene data show CDR1 as GTSNPN and CDR2 as SVGIG (reference sequence). Trimming cost V 0 bases and J 4 bases, with 6 bases left between them. This clone has a handful of counts. The TCR comes from a man aged 30 to 45 in good health and CMV-seronegative. J is TRBJ1-1 and V is TRBV30; D may be TRBD1 (5 bases). Sequencing was performed on PBMCs. The CDR3 nucleotides are TGTGCCTGGAGTGTAAGGGGCACTGAAGCTTTCTTT. Its translation is CAWSVRGTEAFF.